These 10 T cell receptor beta chains were all obtained from the same sample, sequenced in a study of sequential checkpoint blockade in melanoma. Produced via immunoSEQ multiplex PCR; TCRdb's table is partial and in-frame only. The sample lists some 40,000 clones, around nine tenths occurring once. Treatment here: randomized to nivolumab then ipilimumab (arm A) or the reverse (arm B). The sequencing here drew on CD8+ T cells sorted from blood (inferred from file names), taken from a patient given nivolumab and ipilimumab in sequence. These receptors were obtained from a human donor with melanoma.

This clone is categorized as medium-sized. The V call is TRBV7-8, the J call TRBJ2-5, with 11 bases lining up with TRBD2. Germline assignment: CDR1 SGHVS and CDR2 FQNEAQ. This CDR3 spans 16 amino acids. V was pared by 5 bases and J by 5 bases, with 10 bases of the junction left unmatched. The CDR3 loop reads CASSDRTSGPHETQYF. Written as DNA, the CDR3 is TGTGCCAGCAGCGACCGGACTAGCGGGCCTCATGAGACCCAGTACTTC.

The count of this clone is one. The chain combines TRBV7-8 with TRBJ1-5, with 9 bases fitting TRBD1. J lost 0 bases, V lost 5 bases, and 11 bases had no gene match. The germline gives CDR1 SGHVS, CDR2 FQNEAQ. The CDR3 runs 18 residues. The CDR3 loop is CASSLIQGAPYSNQPQHF. As DNA, the CDR3 is TGTGCCAGCAGCCTGATACAGGGGGCCCCCTATAGCAATCAGCCCCAGCATTTT.

The chain joins TRBV2 to TRBJ2-7; 14 nucleotides line up with TRBD2. Germline V gene lookup returns CDR1 SNHLY and CDR2 FYNNEI. Trimming took 5 bases from V and 7 from J; bases not matched to a gene: 13. The CDR3 covers 17 residues. The CDR3 DNA is TGTGCCAGCAGTTACAATCCGACTAGCGGGAGGGCTTGGGAGCAGTACGTC. Translating it yields CASSYNPTSGRAWEQYV.

The chain is built from TRBV7-9 and TRBJ1-1, with 7 bases identical to TRBD1. The germline CDR1 and CDR2 sequences are SEHNR and FQNEAQ (reference sequence). V lost 4 bases and J lost 4; bases outside the gene matches: 6. This CDR3 has 14 amino acids. The chain's CDR3 is CASSYGQVVTEAFF. In DNA form, the CDR3 reads TGTGCCAGCAGCTACGGACAGGTGGTCACTGAAGCTTTCTTT.

The CDR3 DNA reads TGTGCCAGCAGCCCCAGGGGGACCTACGAGCAGTACTTC. It specifies CASSPRGTYEQYF. The chain has TRBV7-9 and TRBJ2-7; TRBD1 aligns across 7 bases. Unmatched junction bases numbered 3, after V lost 5 bases and J lost 2 bases. The CDR3 is 13 amino acids. Germline assignment: CDR1 SEHNR and CDR2 FQNEAQ (reference sequence).

The chain combines TRBV9 with TRBJ2-1, with D possibly being TRBD1 (7 bases). Germline values: CDR1 SGDLS, CDR2 YYNGEE. The CDR3 has 15 residues. V lost 3 bases to trimming and J lost 4 bases, with 14 bases between them. CDR3 loop: CASSGRDSNYNEQFF. DNA for the CDR3: TGTGCCAGCAGCGGGAGGGACAGCAATTACAATGAGCAGTTCTTC.

The rearrangement links TRBV7-9 to TRBJ2-1; D is unclear. V lost 3 bases to trimming and J lost 6 bases, with 6 bases between them. The CDR3 totals 12 residues. CDR1 and CDR2 from the germline V gene are SEHNR and FQNEAQ (reference sequence). CDR3 sequence (DNA): TGTGCCAGCAGCTTTTTATTCAATGAGCAGTTCTTC. It is translated as CASSFLFNEQFF.

This clone was picked up a small number of times. The J gene is TRBJ1-2, the V gene TRBV10-3; D gene uncertain. V shed 6 bases and J shed 4 bases, with 6 bases lying between them. This CDR3 spans 11 amino acids. Per the germline V gene, CDR1 is ENHRY and CDR2 is SYGVKD. The CDR3 DNA reads TGTGCCATCAGAGGAGGCTATGGCTACACCTTC. Its protein is CAIRGGYGYTF.

The rearrangement links TRBV9 to TRBJ2-1, with 8 bases aligning to TRBD1. Looked up from germline, CDR1 is SGDLS and CDR2 is YYNGEE. The ends lost 3 bases at V and 6 bases at J; junction bases unmatched: 2. This CDR3 spans 13 amino acids. The CDR3 coding sequence is TGTGCCAGCAGCGGGACAGGGCGCAATGAGCAGTTCTTC. This gives the protein CASSGTGRNEQFF.

J is TRBJ2-2 and V is TRBV6-6; no clear D. The CDR3 contains 13 residues. In germline, CDR1 is MNHNY, CDR2 SVGAGI (reference sequence). Trimming took 8 bases from V and 4 from J, leaving 11 bases between them. The chain's CDR3 is CASRSRGTGELFF. CDR3 nucleotide sequence: TGTGCCAGCCGGAGTCGCGGCACCGGGGAGCTGTTTTTT.